This is a list of T cell receptor beta chains from one sample in a study of blood T cells in healthy people across ages. Using its own MiXCR run on the 5' RACE reads, TCRdb lists one record per CDR3 protein. The sample consists of roughly 1.6 million distinct CDR3 sequences, approximately 32% of them appearing once. The sequenced sample consisted of blood. The receptors here all came from a woman aged 30 to 39 in good health. CDR3s include the opening cysteine and the closing phenylalanine or tryptophan. D genes are given only for firm matches. Clone size is shown for a subset of rows, as once, few, many or a class of expanded clone.

j_call: TRBJ1-2
v_call: TRBV9
cdr3_length: 15
clone_size: NA
d_call: TRBD1
cdr3_nt: TGTGCCAGCAGCGTAGGACAGGGGATCGTCTATGGCTACACCTTC
cdr3_aa: CASSVGQGIVYGYTF

j_call: TRBJ2-2
v_call: TRBV7-8
cdr3_length: 15
clone_size: NA
d_call: TRBD2
cdr3_nt: TGTGCCAGCAGCTTTCCTAGCGGCCAAACCGGGGAGCTGTTTTTT
cdr3_aa: CASSFPSGQTGELFF

j_call: TRBJ1-2
v_call: TRBV9
cdr3_length: 15
clone_size: NA
d_call: NA
cdr3_nt: TGTGCCAGCAGCGTAGAGGGTTCAGGGCTATATGGCTACACCTTC
cdr3_aa: CASSVEGSGLYGYTF

j_call: TRBJ2-7
v_call: TRBV20-1
cdr3_length: 15
clone_size: few
d_call: NA
cdr3_nt: TGCAGTGCTAGGCGGCAGGGCGGGACCTCCTACGAGCAGTACTTC
cdr3_aa: CSARRQGGTSYEQYF

j_call: TRBJ2-5
v_call: TRBV6-1
cdr3_length: 15
clone_size: NA
d_call: TRBD1
cdr3_nt: TGTGACAGCAGAGGGGGACAGGCCCCGGAGAAGACCCAGTACTTC
cdr3_aa: CDSRGGQAPEKTQYF

j_call: TRBJ2-3
v_call: TRBV6-6
cdr3_length: 16
clone_size: many
d_call: TRBD2
cdr3_nt: TGTGCCAGCAGCCCCCCCGCGGGGGTTAGCACAGATACGCAGTATTTT
cdr3_aa: CASSPPAGVSTDTQYF

j_call: TRBJ2-5
v_call: TRBV20-1
cdr3_length: 11
clone_size: few
d_call: NA
cdr3_nt: TGCAGTGCCGGTCCGCAAGAGACCCAGTACTTC
cdr3_aa: CSAGPQETQYF

j_call: TRBJ2-7
v_call: TRBV3-1
cdr3_length: 17
clone_size: NA
d_call: NA
cdr3_nt: TGTGCCAGCAGCCGTGCTCGGGGATGGGAGAGGGACTACGAGCAGTACTTC
cdr3_aa: CASSRARGWERDYEQYF

j_call: TRBJ2-1
v_call: TRBV29-1
cdr3_length: 14
clone_size: NA
d_call: TRBD2
cdr3_nt: TGCAGCGTTGCGGCGGGGGGCGGGATCGATGAGCAGTTCTTC
cdr3_aa: CSVAAGGGIDEQFF

j_call: TRBJ1-5
v_call: TRBV28
cdr3_length: 13
clone_size: few
d_call: NA
cdr3_nt: TGTGCCAGCAGTTTCAGGGTTGAGCAGCCCCAGCATTTT
cdr3_aa: CASSFRVEQPQHF

j_call: TRBJ2-7
v_call: TRBV28
cdr3_length: 15
clone_size: few
d_call: TRBD2
cdr3_nt: TGTGCCAGCAGCATCGGGACTAGCGGGGGTTACGAGCAGTACTTC
cdr3_aa: CASSIGTSGGYEQYF

j_call: TRBJ2-5
v_call: TRBV5-1
cdr3_length: 14
clone_size: few
d_call: NA
cdr3_nt: TGCGCCAGCAGCCCCCCCCGGGGCGGAGAGACCCAGTACTTC
cdr3_aa: CASSPPRGGETQYF

j_call: TRBJ2-3
v_call: TRBV6-1
cdr3_length: 14
clone_size: many
d_call: TRBD2
cdr3_nt: TGTGCCAGCAGAAGGAGGGACTACACAGATACGCAGTATTTT
cdr3_aa: CASRRRDYTDTQYF

j_call: TRBJ2-5
v_call: TRBV7-9
cdr3_length: 18
clone_size: NA
d_call: TRBD2
cdr3_nt: TGTGCCCGCATCCCCCCGAGTAGGGGCAGACTAGCGGAAGAGACCCAGTACTTC
cdr3_aa: CARIPPSRGRLAEETQYF

j_call: TRBJ2-3
v_call: TRBV29-1
cdr3_length: 14
clone_size: many
d_call: NA
cdr3_nt: TGCAGCGTTGAGGGCGGGGTGGCCGCAGATACGCAGTATTTT
cdr3_aa: CSVEGGVAADTQYF

j_call: TRBJ2-4
v_call: TRBV20-1
cdr3_length: 15
clone_size: NA
d_call: NA
cdr3_nt: TGCAGTGCTAGAGATTTTGGCTGGTCCTCCGGAGAGCAGTACTTC
cdr3_aa: CSARDFGWSSGEQYF

j_call: TRBJ2-7
v_call: TRBV20-1
cdr3_length: 15
clone_size: few
d_call: TRBD2
cdr3_nt: TGCAGTGCTAGAGATCTGACTAGCGGGGTCTACGAGCAGTACTTC
cdr3_aa: CSARDLTSGVYEQYF

j_call: TRBJ2-5
v_call: TRBV20-1
cdr3_length: 15
clone_size: many
d_call: TRBD2
cdr3_nt: TGCAGTGCTACTCTGGGTAGCGGGAGCTTGGTGACCCAGTACTTC
cdr3_aa: CSATLGSGSLVTQYF

j_call: TRBJ1-1
v_call: TRBV15
cdr3_length: 14
clone_size: NA
d_call: NA
cdr3_nt: TGTGCCACCAGCAGAGGCCAAATGAACACTGAAGCTTTCTTT
cdr3_aa: CATSRGQMNTEAFF

j_call: TRBJ1-2
v_call: TRBV28
cdr3_length: 15
clone_size: few
d_call: NA
cdr3_nt: TGTGCCAGCAGTTTATCCAAGTCTTCCCCTTATGGCTACACCTTC
cdr3_aa: CASSLSKSSPYGYTF

j_call: TRBJ2-7
v_call: TRBV20-1
cdr3_length: 13
clone_size: NA
d_call: TRBD2
cdr3_nt: TGCAGTGCTACCGTTTCTAGCGGGGACGAGCAGTACTTC
cdr3_aa: CSATVSSGDEQYF

j_call: TRBJ1-1
v_call: TRBV5-5
cdr3_length: 13
clone_size: NA
d_call: NA
cdr3_nt: TGTGCCAGCAGCTTGGCCGGGCAGGGTGAAGCTTTCTTT
cdr3_aa: CASSLAGQGEAFF

j_call: TRBJ1-1
v_call: TRBV7-9
cdr3_length: 16
clone_size: NA
d_call: TRBD1
cdr3_nt: TGTGTCAGCAGCTTAAGTACTAACAGGGGAGGCACTGAAGCTTTCTTT
cdr3_aa: CVSSLSTNRGGTEAFF

j_call: TRBJ2-1
v_call: TRBV20-1
cdr3_length: 11
clone_size: NA
d_call: NA
cdr3_nt: TGCAGTGCTAGGTGGAGGAATGAGCAGTTCTTC
cdr3_aa: CSARWRNEQFF

j_call: TRBJ2-3
v_call: TRBV3-1
cdr3_length: 15
clone_size: few
d_call: NA
cdr3_nt: TGTGCCAGCAGCCAGATGACAACAAGCACAGATACGCAGTATTTT
cdr3_aa: CASSQMTTSTDTQYF

j_call: TRBJ1-6
v_call: TRBV18
cdr3_length: 13
clone_size: NA
d_call: NA
cdr3_nt: TGTGCCAGCTCATTTGACGTAAATTCACCCCTCCACTTT
cdr3_aa: CASSFDVNSPLHF

j_call: TRBJ2-5
v_call: TRBV20-1
cdr3_length: 15
clone_size: few
d_call: TRBD2
cdr3_nt: TGCAGTGTAGCGGGGGGGCGTATAGGCCAAGAGACCCAGTACTTC
cdr3_aa: CSVAGGRIGQETQYF

j_call: TRBJ1-5
v_call: TRBV4-1
cdr3_length: 15
clone_size: NA
d_call: NA
cdr3_nt: TGCGCCAGCAGCCAAGAAGGGACAATAAATCAGCCCCAGCATTTT
cdr3_aa: CASSQEGTINQPQHF

j_call: TRBJ1-6
v_call: TRBV6-5
cdr3_length: 14
clone_size: NA
d_call: NA
cdr3_nt: TGTGCCAGCAGTTACACGGAGAATAATTCACCCCTCCACTTT
cdr3_aa: CASSYTENNSPLHF

j_call: TRBJ1-6
v_call: TRBV20-1
cdr3_length: 14
clone_size: NA
d_call: NA
cdr3_nt: TGCAGTGCTAGAGGGGGATTTGATAATTCACCCCTCCACTTT
cdr3_aa: CSARGGFDNSPLHF

j_call: TRBJ1-5
v_call: TRBV10-3
cdr3_length: 13
clone_size: NA
d_call: TRBD1
cdr3_nt: TGTGCCCCCCAGGGGGGTTTTCTTCAGCCCCAGCATTTT
cdr3_aa: CAPQGGFLQPQHF

j_call: TRBJ2-3
v_call: TRBV5-1
cdr3_length: 14
clone_size: NA
d_call: NA
cdr3_nt: TGCGCCAGCAGCGGAGGGGGCGTCACAGATACGCAGTATTTT
cdr3_aa: CASSGGGVTDTQYF

j_call: TRBJ2-1
v_call: TRBV4-1
cdr3_length: 15
clone_size: NA
d_call: NA
cdr3_nt: TGCGCCAGCAGCCAAGATGGGGGCGGAGGCGATGAGCAGTTCTTC
cdr3_aa: CASSQDGGGGDEQFF

j_call: TRBJ2-1
v_call: TRBV6-2/TRBV6-3
cdr3_length: 15
clone_size: few
d_call: TRBD2
cdr3_nt: TGTGCCAGCAGTTCCAGGAGGTGGGAGGGCCTCGAGCAGTTCTTC
cdr3_aa: CASSSRRWEGLEQFF

j_call: TRBJ2-7
v_call: TRBV20-1
cdr3_length: 17
clone_size: few
d_call: TRBD2
cdr3_nt: TGCAGTGCTCCCGGGAATAGCGGGAGAGTTCAGGCCTACGAGCAGTACTTC
cdr3_aa: CSAPGNSGRVQAYEQYF

j_call: TRBJ1-2
v_call: TRBV25-1
cdr3_length: 13
clone_size: NA
d_call: TRBD1
cdr3_nt: TGTGCCAGCAGTCGGGGGACAGTCTATGGCTACACCTTC
cdr3_aa: CASSRGTVYGYTF

j_call: TRBJ2-1
v_call: TRBV5-1
cdr3_length: 16
clone_size: NA
d_call: TRBD1
cdr3_nt: TGCGCCAGCAGCTTTATGGGACAGGGAACCTACGATGAGCAGTTCTTC
cdr3_aa: CASSFMGQGTYDEQFF

j_call: TRBJ2-2
v_call: TRBV4-1
cdr3_length: 17
clone_size: NA
d_call: TRBD2
cdr3_nt: TGCGCCAGCAGCCAAAAGACTAGCGGGCTAAACACCGGGGAGCTGTTTTTT
cdr3_aa: CASSQKTSGLNTGELFF

j_call: TRBJ2-2
v_call: TRBV14
cdr3_length: 13
clone_size: few
d_call: NA
cdr3_nt: TGTGCCAGCAGCCCTTATTACACCGGGGAGCTGTTTTTT
cdr3_aa: CASSPYYTGELFF

j_call: TRBJ1-1
v_call: TRBV4-1
cdr3_length: 15
clone_size: few
d_call: TRBD1
cdr3_nt: TGCGCCAGCAGCCACCTGGCAGGGGGGACCACTGAAGCTTTCTTT
cdr3_aa: CASSHLAGGTTEAFF

j_call: TRBJ2-1
v_call: TRBV4-1
cdr3_length: 16
clone_size: NA
d_call: NA
cdr3_nt: TGCGCCAGCAGCCAAGATCTCCCAGCCATCGGCAATGAGCAGTTCTTC
cdr3_aa: CASSQDLPAIGNEQFF

j_call: TRBJ1-2
v_call: TRBV12-3/TRBV12-4
cdr3_length: 12
clone_size: many
d_call: NA
cdr3_nt: TGTGCCAGCAGCCGCAGGGTCTATGGCTACACCTTC
cdr3_aa: CASSRRVYGYTF

j_call: TRBJ1-1
v_call: TRBV4-1
cdr3_length: 14
clone_size: NA
d_call: TRBD1
cdr3_nt: TGCGCCAGCAGCCGCCAGACAGGGGACATTGAAGCTTTCTTT
cdr3_aa: CASSRQTGDIEAFF

j_call: TRBJ2-1
v_call: TRBV12-5
cdr3_length: 14
clone_size: few
d_call: TRBD1
cdr3_nt: TGTGCTAGTGGTTCGGACAGGGCTTACAATGAGCAGTTCTTC
cdr3_aa: CASGSDRAYNEQFF

j_call: TRBJ1-1
v_call: TRBV21-1
cdr3_length: 14
clone_size: NA
d_call: NA
cdr3_nt: TGTGCCAGCAGCAAAGGCCCAGGCGGTACTGAAGCTTTCTTT
cdr3_aa: CASSKGPGGTEAFF

j_call: TRBJ1-2
v_call: TRBV4-1
cdr3_length: 14
clone_size: NA
d_call: TRBD1
cdr3_nt: TGCGCCAGCAGCCAAGAACAGGGGAACTATGACTACACCTTC
cdr3_aa: CASSQEQGNYDYTF

j_call: TRBJ2-7
v_call: TRBV11-2
cdr3_length: 17
clone_size: few
d_call: NA
cdr3_nt: TGTGCCAGCAGCTTAGAGGGGTTTGCGGGACCCTCCTACGAGCAGTACTTC
cdr3_aa: CASSLEGFAGPSYEQYF

j_call: TRBJ1-2
v_call: TRBV20-1
cdr3_length: 16
clone_size: NA
d_call: TRBD1
cdr3_nt: TGCAGTGCTGGGGGGACAGTAACACTCTCTAACTATGGCTACACCTTC
cdr3_aa: CSAGGTVTLSNYGYTF

j_call: TRBJ2-1
v_call: TRBV7-9
cdr3_length: 15
clone_size: NA
d_call: TRBD2
cdr3_nt: TGTGTCAGCAGCTTGGGCGGGGGGGGATATAATGAGCAGTTCTTC
cdr3_aa: CVSSLGGGGYNEQFF